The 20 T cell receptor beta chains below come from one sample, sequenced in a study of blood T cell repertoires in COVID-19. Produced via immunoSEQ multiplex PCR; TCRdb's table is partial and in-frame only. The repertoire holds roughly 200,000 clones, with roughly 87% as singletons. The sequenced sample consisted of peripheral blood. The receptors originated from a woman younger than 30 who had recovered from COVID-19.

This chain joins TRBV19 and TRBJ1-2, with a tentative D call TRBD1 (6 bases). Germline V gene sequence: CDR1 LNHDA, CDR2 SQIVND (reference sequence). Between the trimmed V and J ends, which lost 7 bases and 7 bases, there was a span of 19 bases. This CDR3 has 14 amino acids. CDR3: CASTQNNRVGGYTF. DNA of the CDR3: TGTGCCAGTACCCAGAACAACAGGGTGGGTGGCTACACCTTC.

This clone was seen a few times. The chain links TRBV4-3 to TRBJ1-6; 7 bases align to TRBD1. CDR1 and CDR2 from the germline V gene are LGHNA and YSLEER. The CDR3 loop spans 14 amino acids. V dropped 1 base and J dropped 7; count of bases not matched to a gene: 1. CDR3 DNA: TGCGCCAGCAGCCAAGTGGGACAGAATTCACCCCTCCACTTT. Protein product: CASSQVGQNSPLHF.

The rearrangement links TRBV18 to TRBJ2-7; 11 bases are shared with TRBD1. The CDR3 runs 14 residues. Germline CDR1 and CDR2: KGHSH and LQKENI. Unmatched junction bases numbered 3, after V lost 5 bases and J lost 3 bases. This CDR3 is CASSTGTGGYEQYF. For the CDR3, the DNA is TGTGCCAGCTCAACCGGGACAGGGGGCTACGAGCAGTACTTC.

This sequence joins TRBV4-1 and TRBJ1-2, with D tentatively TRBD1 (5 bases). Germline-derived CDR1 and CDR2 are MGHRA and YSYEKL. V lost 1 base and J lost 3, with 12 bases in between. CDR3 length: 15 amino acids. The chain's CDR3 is CASSQGAGIDYGYTF. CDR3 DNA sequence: TGCGCCAGCAGCCAAGGGGCAGGGATTGACTATGGCTACACCTTC.

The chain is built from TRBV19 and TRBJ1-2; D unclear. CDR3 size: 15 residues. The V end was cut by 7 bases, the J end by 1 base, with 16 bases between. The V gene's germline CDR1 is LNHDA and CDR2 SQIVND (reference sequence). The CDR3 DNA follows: TGTGCCAGTACCCTCTCTCGACGGGATAACTATGGCTACACCTTC. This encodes CASTLSRRDNYGYTF.

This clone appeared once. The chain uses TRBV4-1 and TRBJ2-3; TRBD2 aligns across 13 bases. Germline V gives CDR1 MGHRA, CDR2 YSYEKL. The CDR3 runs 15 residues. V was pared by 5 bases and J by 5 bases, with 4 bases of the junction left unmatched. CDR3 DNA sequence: TGCGCCAGCAGCTCCAGGACTAGCGGGAGAGATACGCAGTATTTT. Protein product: CASSSRTSGRDTQYF.

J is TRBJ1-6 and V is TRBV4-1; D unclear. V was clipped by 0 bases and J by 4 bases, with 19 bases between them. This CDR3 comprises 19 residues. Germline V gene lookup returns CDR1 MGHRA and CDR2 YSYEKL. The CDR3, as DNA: TGCGCCAGCAGCCAAGATTTGCTAATTGAGCGGCATTATAATTCACCCCTCCACTTT. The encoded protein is CASSQDLLIERHYNSPLHF.

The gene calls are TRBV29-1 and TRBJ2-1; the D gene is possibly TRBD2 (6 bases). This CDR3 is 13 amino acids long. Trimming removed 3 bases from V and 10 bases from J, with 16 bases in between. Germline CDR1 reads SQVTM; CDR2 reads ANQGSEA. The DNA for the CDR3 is TGCAGCGTTGACGTAAGCTTCGGGGGAGAGCAGTTCTTC. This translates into CSVDVSFGGEQFF.

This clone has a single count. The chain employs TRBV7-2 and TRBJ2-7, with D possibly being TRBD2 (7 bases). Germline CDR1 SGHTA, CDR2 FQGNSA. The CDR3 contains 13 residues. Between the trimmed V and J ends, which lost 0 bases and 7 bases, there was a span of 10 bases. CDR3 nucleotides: TGTGCCAGCAGCTTAGCGGGAGGGGGGGAGCAGTACTTC. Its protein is CASSLAGGGEQYF.

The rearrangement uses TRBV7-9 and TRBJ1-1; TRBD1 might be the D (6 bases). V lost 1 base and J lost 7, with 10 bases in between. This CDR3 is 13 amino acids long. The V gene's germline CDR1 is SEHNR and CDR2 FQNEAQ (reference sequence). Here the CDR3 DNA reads TGTGCCAGCAGCTTAGGAGAACAGGGTGAAGCTTTCTTT. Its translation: CASSLGEQGEAFF.

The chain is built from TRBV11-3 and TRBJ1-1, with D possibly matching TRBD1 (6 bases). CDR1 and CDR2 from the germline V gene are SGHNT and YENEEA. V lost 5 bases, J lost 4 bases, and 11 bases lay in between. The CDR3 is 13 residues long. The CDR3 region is CASSRTEGTEAFF. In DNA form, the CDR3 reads TGTGCCAGCAGCCGGACAGAAGGCACTGAAGCTTTCTTT.

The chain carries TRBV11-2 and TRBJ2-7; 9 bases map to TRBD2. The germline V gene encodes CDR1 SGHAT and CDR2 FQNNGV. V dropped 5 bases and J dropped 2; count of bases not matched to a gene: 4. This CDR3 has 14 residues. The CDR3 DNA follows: TGTGCCAGCAGCGTTAGCGGGGGAGCCTACGAGCAGTACTTC. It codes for CASSVSGGAYEQYF.

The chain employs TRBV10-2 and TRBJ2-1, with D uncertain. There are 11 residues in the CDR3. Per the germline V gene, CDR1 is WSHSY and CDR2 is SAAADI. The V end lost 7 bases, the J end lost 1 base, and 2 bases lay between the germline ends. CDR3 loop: CASTSYNEQFF. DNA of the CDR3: TGCGCCAGCACTTCCTACAATGAGCAGTTCTTC.

The CDR3 spells CASSSQGPPLHF. CDR3 in DNA: TGTGCCAGCAGCTCTCAGGGGCCGCCCCTCCACTTT. The chain joins TRBV7-9 to TRBJ1-6, with D maybe TRBD1 (6 bases). The CDR3 contains 12 residues. The germline V and J ends were trimmed by 4 bases and 13 bases, with 11 bases remaining between them. CDR1 SEHNR and CDR2 FQNEAQ come from the germline V gene (reference sequence). Supplemented by reference TRBV7-9 and TRBJ1-6, the full variable domain reads DTGVSQNPRHKITKRGQNVTFRCDPISEHNRLYWYRQTLGQGPEFLTYFQNEAQLEKSRLLSDRFSAERPKGSFSTLEIQRTEQGDSAMYLCASSSQGPPLHFGNGTRLTVT.

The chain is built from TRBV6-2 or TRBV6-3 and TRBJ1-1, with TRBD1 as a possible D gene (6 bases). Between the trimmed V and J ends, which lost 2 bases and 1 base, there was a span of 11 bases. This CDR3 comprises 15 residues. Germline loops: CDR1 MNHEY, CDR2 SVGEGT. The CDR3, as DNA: TGTGCCAGCAGTTACGGGGGGGCGCCGAACACTGAAGCTTTCTTT. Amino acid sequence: CASSYGGAPNTEAFF.

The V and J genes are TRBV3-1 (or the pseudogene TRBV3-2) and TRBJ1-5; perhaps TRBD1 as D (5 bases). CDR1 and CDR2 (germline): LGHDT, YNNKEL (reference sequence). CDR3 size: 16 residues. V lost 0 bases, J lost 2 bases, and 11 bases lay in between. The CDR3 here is CASSQDNRSGNQPQHF. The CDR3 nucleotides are TGTGCCAGCAGCCAAGATAACAGGTCCGGCAATCAGCCCCAGCATTTT.

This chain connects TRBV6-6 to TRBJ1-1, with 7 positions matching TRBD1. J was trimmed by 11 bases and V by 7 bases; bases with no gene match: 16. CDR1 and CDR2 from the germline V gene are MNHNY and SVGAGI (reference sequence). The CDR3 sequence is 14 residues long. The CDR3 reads CASTSPKNRGLAFF. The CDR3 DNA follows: TGTGCCAGCACCTCACCGAAAAACAGGGGCTTGGCTTTCTTT.

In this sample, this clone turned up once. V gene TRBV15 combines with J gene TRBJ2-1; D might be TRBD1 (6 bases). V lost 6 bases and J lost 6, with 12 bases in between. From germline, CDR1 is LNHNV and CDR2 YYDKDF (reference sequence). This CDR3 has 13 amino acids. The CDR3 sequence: CATRTGTVNEQFF. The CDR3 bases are TGTGCCACCAGGACAGGCACTGTCAATGAGCAGTTCTTC. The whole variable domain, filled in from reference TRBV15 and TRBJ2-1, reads DAMVIQNPRYQVTQFGKPVTLSCSQTLNHNVMYWYQQKSSQAPKLLFHYYDKDFNNEADTPDNFQSRRPNTSFCFLDIRSPGLGDTAMYLCATRTGTVNEQFFGPGTRLTVL.

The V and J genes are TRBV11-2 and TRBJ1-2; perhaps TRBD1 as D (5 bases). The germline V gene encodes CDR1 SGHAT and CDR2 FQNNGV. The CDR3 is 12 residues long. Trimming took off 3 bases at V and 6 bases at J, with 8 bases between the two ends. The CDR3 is CASSFGGDGYTF. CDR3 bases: TGTGCCAGCAGCTTTGGAGGGGATGGCTACACCTTC.

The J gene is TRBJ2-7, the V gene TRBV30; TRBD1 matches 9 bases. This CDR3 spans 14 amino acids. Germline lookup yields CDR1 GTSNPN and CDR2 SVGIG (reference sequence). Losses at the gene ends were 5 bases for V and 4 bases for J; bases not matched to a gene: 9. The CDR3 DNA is TGTGCCTGGTCCGGACAGGGGTCCGCTTACGAGCAGTACTTC. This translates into CAWSGQGSAYEQYF. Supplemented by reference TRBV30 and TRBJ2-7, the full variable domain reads SQTIHQWPATLVQPVGSPLSLECTVEGTSNPNLYWYRQAAGRGLQLLFYSVGIGQISSEVPQNLSASRPQDRQFILSSKKLLLSDSGFYLCAWSGQGSAYEQYFGPGTRLTVT.